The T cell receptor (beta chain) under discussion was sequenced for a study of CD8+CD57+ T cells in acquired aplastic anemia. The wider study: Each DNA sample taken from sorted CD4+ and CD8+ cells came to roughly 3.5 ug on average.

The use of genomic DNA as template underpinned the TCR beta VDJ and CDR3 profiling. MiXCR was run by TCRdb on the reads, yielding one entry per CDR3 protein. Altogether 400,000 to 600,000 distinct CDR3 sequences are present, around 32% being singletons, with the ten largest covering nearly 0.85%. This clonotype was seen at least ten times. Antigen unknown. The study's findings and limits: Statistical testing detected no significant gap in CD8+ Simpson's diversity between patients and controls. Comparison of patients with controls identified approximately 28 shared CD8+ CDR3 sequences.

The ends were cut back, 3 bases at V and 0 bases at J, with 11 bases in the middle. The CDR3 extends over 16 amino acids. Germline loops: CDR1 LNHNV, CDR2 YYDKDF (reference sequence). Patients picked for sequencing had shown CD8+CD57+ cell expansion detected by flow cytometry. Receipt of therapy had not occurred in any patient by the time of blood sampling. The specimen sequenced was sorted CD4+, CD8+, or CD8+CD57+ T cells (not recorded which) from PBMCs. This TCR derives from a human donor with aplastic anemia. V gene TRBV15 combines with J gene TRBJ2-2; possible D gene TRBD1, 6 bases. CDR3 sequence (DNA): TGTGCCACCAGCAGTAGGACAGCTCCGAACACCGGGGAGCTGTTTTTT. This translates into CATSSRTAPNTGELFF.